This T cell receptor beta chain was sequenced for a study of T cell responses to AZD1222 COVID-19 vaccine. Study results and caveats: White British donors predominated, females outnumbered males, and clonal diversity was possibly underestimated. Increases in Spike-specific TCR breadth and depth were seen after two AZD1222 doses.

Of note for this clone: The antigen remains unidentified.

Profiled with immunoSEQ multiplex PCR; TCRdb holds only in-frame clones, not every one. The sample yields roughly 80,000 clones, around nine tenths seen once. V was cut by 0 bases and J by 1 base, with 7 bases left in between. Germline assignment: CDR1 MNHEY and CDR2 SVGAGI. The CDR3 contains 15 residues. The receptor's source is an adult who received the AZD1222 COVID-19 vaccine. J is TRBJ2-1 and V is TRBV6-5; D ambiguous. The sequencing here drew on peripheral blood, taken 28 days after the second AZD1222 dose. In DNA form, the CDR3 reads TGTGCCAGCAGTTACTCGGTCCAATCCTACAATGAGCAGTTCTTC. This gives the protein CASSYSVQSYNEQFF.